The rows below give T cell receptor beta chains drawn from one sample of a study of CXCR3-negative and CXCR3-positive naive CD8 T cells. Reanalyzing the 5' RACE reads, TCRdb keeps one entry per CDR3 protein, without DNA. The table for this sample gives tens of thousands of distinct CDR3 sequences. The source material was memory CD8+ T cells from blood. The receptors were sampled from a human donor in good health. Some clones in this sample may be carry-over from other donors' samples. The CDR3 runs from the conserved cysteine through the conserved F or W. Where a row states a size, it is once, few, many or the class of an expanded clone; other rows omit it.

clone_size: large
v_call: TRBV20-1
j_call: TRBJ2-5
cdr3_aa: CSARSGGAAETQYF

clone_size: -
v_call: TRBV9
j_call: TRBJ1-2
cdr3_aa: CASSTGVGYTF

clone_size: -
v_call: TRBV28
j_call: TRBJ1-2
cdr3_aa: CASRPSDRPDGYTF

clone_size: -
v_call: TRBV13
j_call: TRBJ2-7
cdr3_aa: CASSPTGGEQYF

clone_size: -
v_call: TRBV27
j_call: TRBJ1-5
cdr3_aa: CASSPYPPDAEDHYSNQPQHF

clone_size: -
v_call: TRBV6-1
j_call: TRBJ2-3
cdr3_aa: CASSEVGASTDTQYF

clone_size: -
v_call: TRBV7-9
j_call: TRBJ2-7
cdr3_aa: CASSPPAVAYEQYF

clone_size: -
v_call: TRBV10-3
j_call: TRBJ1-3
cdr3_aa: CAIISAESENTIYF

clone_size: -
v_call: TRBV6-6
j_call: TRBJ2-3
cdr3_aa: CASSYFDISTDTQYF

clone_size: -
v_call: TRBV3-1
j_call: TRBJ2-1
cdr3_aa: CASSVSSGGLSEQFF

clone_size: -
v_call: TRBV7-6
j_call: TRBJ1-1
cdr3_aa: CASSLDVDRSTEAFF

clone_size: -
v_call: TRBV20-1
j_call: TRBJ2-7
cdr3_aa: CSAREETYEQYF

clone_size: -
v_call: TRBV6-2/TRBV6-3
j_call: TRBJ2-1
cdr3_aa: CASSRPPDRYNGQFF

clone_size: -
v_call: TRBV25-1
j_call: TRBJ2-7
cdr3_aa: CASSESGQVAIEQYF

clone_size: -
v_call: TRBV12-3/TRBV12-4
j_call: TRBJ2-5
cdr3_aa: CASSTRPGRETQYF

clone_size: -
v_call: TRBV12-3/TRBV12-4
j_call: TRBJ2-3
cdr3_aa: CASSLEGTTTDTQYF

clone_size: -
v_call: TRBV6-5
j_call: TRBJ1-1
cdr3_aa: CASSYSGAGAEAFF

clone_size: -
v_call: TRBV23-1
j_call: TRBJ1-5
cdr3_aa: CASSQSGWNQPQHF

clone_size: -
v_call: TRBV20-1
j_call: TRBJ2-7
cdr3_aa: CSARPLAGGAYEQYF

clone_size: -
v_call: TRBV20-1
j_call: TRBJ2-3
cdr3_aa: CSARVIEGLAGITDTQYF

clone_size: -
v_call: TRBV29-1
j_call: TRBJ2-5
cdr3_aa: CSAPLGTQQETQYF

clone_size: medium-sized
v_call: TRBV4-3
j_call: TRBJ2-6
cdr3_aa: CASSQETGGSGANVLTF

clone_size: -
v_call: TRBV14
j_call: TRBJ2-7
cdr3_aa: CATSARAIISSEQYF

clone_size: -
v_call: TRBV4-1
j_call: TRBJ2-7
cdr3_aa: CASSQDLFSSSYEQYF

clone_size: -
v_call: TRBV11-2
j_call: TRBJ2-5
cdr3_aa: CASSSFQGYQETQYF

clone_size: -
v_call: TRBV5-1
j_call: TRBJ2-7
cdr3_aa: CASSARLGYEQYF

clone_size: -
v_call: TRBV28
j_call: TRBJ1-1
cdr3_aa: CASTPFGVGTEAFF

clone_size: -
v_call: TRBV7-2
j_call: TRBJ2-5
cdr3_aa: CASSLLGRRTEGETQYF

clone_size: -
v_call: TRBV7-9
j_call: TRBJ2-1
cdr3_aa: CASSTRTGEPSYNEQFF

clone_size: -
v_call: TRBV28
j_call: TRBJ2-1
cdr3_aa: CASSLFGASGNEQFF

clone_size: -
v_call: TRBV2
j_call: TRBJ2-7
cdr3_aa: CASSGGYPYEQYF

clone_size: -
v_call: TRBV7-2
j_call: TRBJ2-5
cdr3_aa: CASSYLWDQETQYF

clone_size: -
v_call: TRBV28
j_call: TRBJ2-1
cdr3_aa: CASSPRQGKIYNEQFF

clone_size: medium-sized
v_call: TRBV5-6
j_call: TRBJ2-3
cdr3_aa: CASSFDRGGTDTQYF

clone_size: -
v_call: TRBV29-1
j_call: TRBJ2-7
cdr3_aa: CSTEIRTGAYEQYF

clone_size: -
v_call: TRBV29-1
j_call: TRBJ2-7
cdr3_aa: CSVDKTGLSYEQYF

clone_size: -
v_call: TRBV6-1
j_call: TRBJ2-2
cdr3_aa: CASLRAGLVDGELFF

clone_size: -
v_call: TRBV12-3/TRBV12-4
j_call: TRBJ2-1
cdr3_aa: CASSPPRNRNEQFF

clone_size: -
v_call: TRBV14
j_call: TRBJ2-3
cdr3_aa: CASSHAGGGRTDTQYF

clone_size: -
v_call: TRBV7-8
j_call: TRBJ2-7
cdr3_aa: CASSSYRGNDEQYF

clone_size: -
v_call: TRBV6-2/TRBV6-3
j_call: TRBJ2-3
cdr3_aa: CASSLSGESDTQYF

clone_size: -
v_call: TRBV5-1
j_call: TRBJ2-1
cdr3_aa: CASSLEFAGGYNEQFF

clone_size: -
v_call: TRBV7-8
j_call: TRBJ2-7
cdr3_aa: CASVDGAHEQYF

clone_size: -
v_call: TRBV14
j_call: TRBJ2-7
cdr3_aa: CASSQDHYEQYF

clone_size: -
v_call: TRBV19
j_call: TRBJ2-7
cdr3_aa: CASRGRGSYEQYF

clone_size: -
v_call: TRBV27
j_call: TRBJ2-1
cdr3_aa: CASSYNGGGINEQFF

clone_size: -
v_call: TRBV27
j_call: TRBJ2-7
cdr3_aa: CASSLGVRNEQYF

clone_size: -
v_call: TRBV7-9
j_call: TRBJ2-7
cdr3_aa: CASSPPGQYNEQYF

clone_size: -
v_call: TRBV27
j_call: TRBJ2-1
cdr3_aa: CASSPVTQRATVYNGQFF

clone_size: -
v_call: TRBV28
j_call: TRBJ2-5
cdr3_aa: CASSSNSVQETQYF

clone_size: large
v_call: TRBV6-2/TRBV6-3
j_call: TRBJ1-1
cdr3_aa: CASSAAENTEAFF

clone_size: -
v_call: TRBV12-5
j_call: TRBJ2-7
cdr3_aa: CASEQPGVVDEQYF

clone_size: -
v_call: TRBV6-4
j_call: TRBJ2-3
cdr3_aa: CASSDSGGSDTQYF

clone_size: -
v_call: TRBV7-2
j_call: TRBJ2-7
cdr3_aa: CASSLEGGPYEQYF

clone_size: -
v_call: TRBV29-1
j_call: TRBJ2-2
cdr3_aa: CSVPIGRSDTGELFF

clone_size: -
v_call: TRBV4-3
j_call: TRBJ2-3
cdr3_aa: CASSQGRRQPTDTQYF

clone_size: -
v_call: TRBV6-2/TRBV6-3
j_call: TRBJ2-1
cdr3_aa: CASSYSPGTHAVF